These 2 T cell receptor beta chains were sequenced from one sample in a study of T cells in Graves' hyperthyroidism and ophthalmopathy. RNA transcripts gave rise to amplified TCR beta CDR3 regions. The primer set for the first-round RT-PCR of the TCR CDR3 was HTBI. TCRdb reprocessed the multiplex PCR reads via MiXCR and lists one record per CDR3 protein. The top ten hold roughly 60% of the sample, which has over 250,000 distinct CDR3 sequences, about 20% seen once. Sequencing was performed on blood. These receptors originate from a man aged 30 to 39 with Graves' ophthalmopathy.

The V and J genes are TRBV6-6 and TRBJ1-5, with D possibly being TRBD1 (6 bases). From germline, CDR1 is MNHNY and CDR2 SVGAGI (reference sequence). The CDR3 totals 15 residues. Trimming took 1 base from V and 2 from J, leaving 9 bases between them. CDR3 coding DNA: TGTGCCAGCAGTTACTGGACAGATGGCAATCAGCCCCAGCATTTT. Translation: CASSYWTDGNQPQHF.

The chain joins TRBV5-1 to TRBJ2-5, with 7 bases aligning to TRBD1. This CDR3 has 14 amino acids. The ends lost 4 bases at V and 4 bases at J; junction bases unmatched: 7. Germline V gives CDR1 SGHRS, CDR2 YFSETQ. Written as DNA, the CDR3 is TGCGCCAGCAGCGGGGCCAGACAGGGAGAGACCCAGTACTTC. Translated: CASSGARQGETQYF.